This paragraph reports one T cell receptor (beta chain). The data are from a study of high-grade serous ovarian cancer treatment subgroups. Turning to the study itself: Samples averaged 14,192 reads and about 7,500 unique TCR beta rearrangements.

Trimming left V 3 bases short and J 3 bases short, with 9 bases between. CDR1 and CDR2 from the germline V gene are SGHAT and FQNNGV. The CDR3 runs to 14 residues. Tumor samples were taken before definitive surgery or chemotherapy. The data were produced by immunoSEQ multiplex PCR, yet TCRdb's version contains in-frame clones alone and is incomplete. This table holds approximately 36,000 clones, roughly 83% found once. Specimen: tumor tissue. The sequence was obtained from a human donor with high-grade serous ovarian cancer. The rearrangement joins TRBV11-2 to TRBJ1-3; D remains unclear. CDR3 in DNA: TGTGCCAGCAGCTTCCCTGGAGTTGGAAACACCATATATTTT. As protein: CASSFPGVGNTIYF. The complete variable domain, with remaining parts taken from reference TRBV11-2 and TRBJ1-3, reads EAGVAQSPRYKIIEKRQSVAFWCNPISGHATLYWYQQILGQGPKLLIQFQNNGVVDDSQLPKDRFSAERLKGVDSTLKIQPAKLEDSAVYLCASSFPGVGNTIYFGEGSWLTVV.